Following are 22 T cell receptor beta chains from one sample sequenced in a study of shared clonotypes between healthy human individuals (dated by TCRdb to 2020 to 2021). Receptor amplification or capture employed the immunoSEQ multiplex PCR assay. As stored in TCRdb, this immuneACCESS dataset retains in-frame rearrangements with V and J assigned. A fraction of the clones does not appear; measured against another copy, unresolved V genes explain less than half of the discrepancy, and the remainder lacks a known reason. This sample is represented by about 2.3 million clones; more than 80% of them were singletons. The leading ten clones occupy 0.3% to 0.4% of the sample. The sequencing sample was made of naive CD4+ T cells from PBMCs. Taken with the paper, the label for cell subset or site translates to: CD45RA+ positively selected. Receptors were obtained from a man aged 18 to 30 in good health. Some clones in this sample may be carry-over from other donors' samples.

Only a few counts were recorded for this clone. This chain's CDR3 is CAWSVLLAGADTQYF. The CDR3 region has the DNA TGTGCCTGGAGTGTATTACTAGCGGGAGCAGATACGCAGTATTTT. The genes are TRBV30 and TRBJ2-3; TRBD2 matches at 11 bases. Germline-derived CDR1 and CDR2 are GTSNPN and SVGIG (reference sequence). The length of the CDR3 is 15 residues. Trimming took 0 bases from V and 4 from J; bases not matched to a gene: 3.

The chain employs TRBV7-8 and TRBJ2-1; 9 bases match TRBD1. V lost 5 bases, J lost 9 bases, and 8 bases stayed unmatched. Germline V CDR1 and CDR2: SGHVS, FQNEAQ. The CDR3 consists of 14 residues. Written as DNA, the CDR3 is TGTGCCAGCAGCGTGAGGACAGGGGAGGGTGAGCAGTTCTTC. This codes for CASSVRTGEGEQFF.

As regards this clone: The sample has other DNA sequences that encode this CDR3 too. V is TRBV4-3 and J is TRBJ1-5, with D unclear. This CDR3 contains 14 residues. The germline gives CDR1 LGHNA, CDR2 YSLEER. The V end was cut by 0 bases, the J end by 5 bases, with 8 bases between. CDR3 sequence: CASSQDLGDQPQHF. CDR3 nucleotides: TGCGCCAGCAGCCAAGATTTAGGTGATCAGCCCCAGCATTTT.

The V call is TRBV4-1, the J call TRBJ2-4; perhaps TRBD2 as D (6 bases). The CDR3 consists of 14 residues. Germline CDR1 is MGHRA and CDR2 is YSYEKL. V was trimmed by 0 bases and J by 8 bases, leaving 11 bases between them. The CDR3 sequence is CASSQDRGLDIQYF. CDR3 coding DNA: TGCGCCAGCAGCCAAGATCGGGGGTTGGACATTCAGTACTTC.

This clone is a singleton in its sample. This sample also contains other DNA sequences that code for the same CDR3. The chain carries TRBV11-2 and TRBJ2-3; the D is unclear. The germline V and J ends were trimmed by 1 base and 4 bases, with 6 bases remaining between them. Germline V gene sequence: CDR1 SGHAT, CDR2 FQNNGV. This CDR3 region has 13 residues. Here the CDR3 reads CASSLGLADTQYF. CDR3 sequence (DNA): TGTGCCAGCAGCTTAGGGTTGGCAGATACGCAGTATTTT.

The chain uses TRBV4-3 and TRBJ2-7; 13 bases are shared with TRBD2. V was clipped by 0 bases and J by 6 bases; unmatched bases: 14. The CDR3 is made up of 19 amino acids. Germline V gene sequence: CDR1 LGHNA, CDR2 YSLEER. DNA of the CDR3: TGCGCCAGCAGCCAAGACCTACTAGCGGGAGGGCCGGGAGAGGGCGAGCAGTACTTC. Translated: CASSQDLLAGGPGEGEQYF.

V usage is TRBV6-1 and J usage is TRBJ1-2, with a possible D match to TRBD1 (5 bases). Germline CDR1 MNHNS, CDR2 SASEGT. The CDR3 runs 14 residues. Trimming stripped 8 bases from V and 3 bases from J, with 16 bases between. The CDR3: CASGKRDGDYGYTF. In nucleotides, the CDR3 is TGTGCCAGCGGAAAAAGGGACGGCGACTATGGCTACACCTTC.

Of note for this clone: Other nucleotide sequences from this sample produce the same CDR3. The J gene is TRBJ2-7, the V gene TRBV6-1; D uncertain. Trimming took off 3 bases at V and 4 bases at J, with 7 bases between the two ends. The CDR3 covers 12 residues. Germline V gives CDR1 MNHNS, CDR2 SASEGT. In DNA, the CDR3 is TGTGCCAGCAGTGAGGGGATTTACGAGCAGTACTTC. As protein: CASSEGIYEQYF.

This chain connects TRBV29-1 to TRBJ2-1; D gene ambiguous. The CDR3 is made up of 12 amino acids. Trimming cost V 0 bases and J 6 bases, with 6 bases left between them. CDR1 SQVTM and CDR2 ANQGSEA come from the germline V gene. Here the CDR3 reads CSVEDRVNEQFF. The DNA of the CDR3 is TGCAGCGTTGAAGATAGGGTCAATGAGCAGTTCTTC.

As to this clone: The same CDR3 can be traced to other DNA sequences in this sample. The V and J genes are TRBV27 and TRBJ2-2, with D perhaps given as TRBD1 or TRBD2 (5 bases each). Deletions cut 2 bases from V and 6 bases from J, with 7 bases between. CDR3 length: 13 amino acids. Germline V gene sequence: CDR1 MNHEY, CDR2 SMNVEV (reference sequence). The CDR3 here is CASSLEGPGELFF. The CDR3, as DNA: TGTGCCAGCAGTTTAGAGGGACCCGGGGAGCTGTTTTTT.

This clone appeared a single time. V gene TRBV7-9 combines with J gene TRBJ1-3, with 8 bases fitting TRBD1. The CDR3 extends over 14 amino acids. Per germline, CDR1 SEHNR and CDR2 FQNEAQ (reference sequence). After removal of 8 bases from V and 2 bases from J, the junction contained 5 bases not matched to a gene. For the CDR3, the DNA is TGTGCCAGCTCGGCGGACAGGGCTGGAAACACCATATATTTT. Protein product: CASSADRAGNTIYF.

The rearrangement uses TRBV5-4 and TRBJ1-2, with D possibly being TRBD1 (6 bases). There are 14 residues in the CDR3. V was cut by 4 bases and J by 2 bases, with 12 bases left in between. Germline V gene sequence: CDR1 SGHNT, CDR2 YYREEE (reference sequence). The chain's CDR3 is CASSPGRGNYGYTF. The CDR3 nucleotides are TGTGCCAGCAGCCCGGGGAGGGGGAACTATGGCTACACCTTC.

J is TRBJ2-1 and V is TRBV5-4, with 8 bases lining up with TRBD2. Trimming cost V 4 bases and J 0 bases; bases outside gene matches: 3. Germline V CDR1 and CDR2: SGHNT, YYREEE (reference sequence). The CDR3 sequence is 15 residues long. The CDR3 reads CASSPSGSSYNEQFF. DNA for the CDR3: TGTGCCAGCAGCCCGAGCGGGAGCTCCTACAATGAGCAGTTCTTC.

The CDR3, as DNA: TGTGCCACCAGGCAGGCGGTCGGGACACCGAACACTGAAGCTTTCTTT. Translating it yields CATRQAVGTPNTEAFF. The chain couples TRBV10-3 to TRBJ1-1; D is possibly TRBD1 (6 bases). Trimming pared 10 bases from V and 1 base from J, leaving 22 bases between. This CDR3 contains 16 residues. Germline CDR1 is ENHRY and CDR2 is SYGVKD.

Notes on this clone: The sample has other DNA sequences that encode this CDR3 too. This chain connects TRBV15 to TRBJ1-4, with 7 bases aligning to TRBD1. V shed 3 bases and J 4 bases; nucleotides not matched to a gene: 5. CDR3 length: 15 residues. Germline V lookup: CDR1 LNHNV, CDR2 YYDKDF (reference sequence). CDR3 loop: CATSRGDRDNEKLFF. CDR3 DNA sequence: TGTGCCACCAGCAGGGGGGACAGAGATAATGAAAAACTGTTTTTT. The complete variable domain, with remaining parts taken from reference TRBV15 and TRBJ1-4, reads DAMVIQNPRYQVTQFGKPVTLSCSQTLNHNVMYWYQQKSSQAPKLLFHYYDKDFNNEADTPDNFQSRRPNTSFCFLDIRSPGLGDTAMYLCATSRGDRDNEKLFFGSGTQLSVL.

This chain connects TRBV30 to TRBJ1-1, with D perhaps TRBD1 (5 bases). The V end was cut by 5 bases, the J end by 1 base, with 20 bases between. Germline CDR1 reads GTSNPN; CDR2 reads SVGIG (reference sequence). The CDR3 is made up of 16 amino acids. As DNA, the CDR3 is TGTGCCTGGGTGGATCAGACAGTGGCCAAGAACACTGAAGCTTTCTTT. This gives the protein CAWVDQTVAKNTEAFF.

V gene TRBV6-6 combines with J gene TRBJ2-7; the match to TRBD1 covers 8 bases. This CDR3 is 14 amino acids long. Trimming removed 8 bases from V and 4 bases from J; junction bases left unmatched: 10. Germline assignment: CDR1 MNHNY and CDR2 SVGAGI (reference sequence). CDR3 coding DNA: TGTGCCAGCGGCGGGACAGGCAATTCGTACGAGCAGTACTTC. Its translation: CASGGTGNSYEQYF.

V and J are TRBV5-8 and TRBJ2-3, with D unclear. The CDR3 totals 13 residues. Germline V CDR1 and CDR2: SGHTS, YDEGEE. The germline V and J ends were trimmed by 4 bases and 6 bases, with 12 bases remaining between them. The CDR3 DNA follows: TGTGCCAGCAGCCCGAGACCGGTCGATACGCAGTATTTT. It yields the protein CASSPRPVDTQYF.

This clone has only one observation. The chain combines TRBV5-1 with TRBJ1-1, with a possible D match to TRBD1 (6 bases). The CDR3 totals 13 residues. Trimming pared 4 bases from V and 3 bases from J, leaving 10 bases between. Germline CDR1 and CDR2: SGHRS and YFSETQ. As DNA, the CDR3 is TGCGCCAGCAGCCCCTGGACAGACACTGAAGCTTTCTTT. Amino acid sequence: CASSPWTDTEAFF. Full variable domain (rest looked up from reference TRBV5-1 and TRBJ1-1): KAGVTQTPRYLIKTRGQQVTLSCSPISGHRSVSWYQQTPGQGLQFLFEYFSETQRNKGNFPGRFSGRQFSNSRSEMNVSTLELGDSALYLCASSPWTDTEAFFGQGTRLTVV.

J is TRBJ1-3 and V is TRBV7-2; TRBD1 aligns across 9 bases. V was clipped by 5 bases and J by 2 bases; unmatched bases: 4. Germline lookup yields CDR1 SGHTA and CDR2 FQGNSA. The CDR3 spans 15 residues. The DNA for the CDR3 is TGTGCCAGCAGCCAACAGGGGGCCGCTGGAAACACCATATATTTT. This sequence encodes CASSQQGAAGNTIYF.

As concerns this clone: Other DNA sequences from this sample encode an identical CDR3 as well. The V gene is TRBV6-5, the J gene TRBJ1-3, with a tentative D call TRBD1 (5 bases). The CDR3 spans 16 residues. Germline CDR1 reads MNHEY; CDR2 reads SVGAGI. The ends were cut back, 0 bases at V and 4 bases at J, with 13 bases in the middle. CDR3 region: CASSYSQGSSGNTIYF. The CDR3, as DNA: TGTGCCAGCAGTTACTCGCAGGGATCGTCGGGAAACACCATATATTTT.

The V call is TRBV6-1, the J call TRBJ2-7; the D gene is possibly TRBD2 (6 bases). The CDR3 is 15 amino acids. V lost 1 base and J lost 0, with 10 bases in between. Germline-derived CDR1 and CDR2 are MNHNS and SASEGT. This CDR3 is CASSEVGGLSYEQYF. CDR3 DNA: TGTGCCAGCAGTGAAGTCGGGGGTCTCTCCTACGAGCAGTACTTC.